This paragraph covers one TCR beta chain sequence. The data were taken from a study of technical replicates of blood from four donors. Trimming shortened V by 8 bases and J by 1 base, and 11 bases separated the two germline ends. CDR3 size: 14 residues. CDR1 is MNHEY and CDR2 is SMNVEV in the germline V gene (reference sequence). Profiled with immunoSEQ multiplex PCR; TCRdb holds only in-frame clones, not every one. The sample records more than 70,000 clones, about nine tenths being singletons. The source of this sequence is a human donor in good health. Sequenced sample: T cells isolated from PBMCs. This sequence joins TRBV27 and TRBJ2-2, with D perhaps matching TRBD2 (6 bases). The CDR3 DNA sequence: TGTGCCAGCGCCGTAGCGGTGAACACCGGGGAGCTGTTTTTT. As protein: CASAVAVNTGELFF.